This T cell receptor beta chain was retrieved from a study of blood T cell repertoires in COVID-19. Clinical history reported by participants formed the basis on which cohorts were assigned. As processed by the authors: From reference gene primer amplification, estimates of nucleated cell counts were derived. Libraries were prepared by immunoSEQ multiplex PCR; TCRdb keeps only in-frame clonotypes and omits some of them. The DNA was the basis for D and trimming; V, J and clone size are from that table. Among around 250,000 clones listed, just under 90% were seen once. The CDR3 spans 18 residues. V lost 0 bases and J lost 5; bases outside the gene matches: 11. Per germline, CDR1 MGHRA and CDR2 YSYEKL.

The sample comprised PBMCs or T cells enriched from blood (not recorded which). The TCR comes from a woman in her thirties with acute COVID-19. The chain joins TRBV4-1 to TRBJ2-5, with 11 bases aligning to TRBD2. The CDR3 bases are TGCGCCAGCAGCCAAGATGTACTAGCGGGAGCAGGTGGGGAGACCCAGTACTTC. Residues: CASSQDVLAGAGGETQYF.